The T cell receptor (beta chain) under discussion was sequenced for a study of cytomegalovirus exposure and HLA in healthy donors. Study details: An analysis done earlier identified 120 million or so unique TCR beta sequences from approximately 200 million T cells.

The primer mix had 60 Vbeta and 13 Jbeta primers. Sequenced by immunoSEQ multiplex PCR; TCRdb stores in-frame clones only, minus some. The repertoire holds some 150,000 clones, with 60% to 80% as singletons. CDR1 and CDR2 (germline): MNHEY, SMNVEV (reference sequence). V was clipped by 3 bases and J by 2 bases; unmatched bases: 14. The CDR3 has 19 amino acids. Comments on this clone: Its target is not known.

Study conclusions and caveats: What was likely a sequencing artifact was a cluster of highly shared sequence variants. Researchers left out some V segments, among them TRBV6-2 and TRBV6-3, as indistinguishable. Rare TCR sequences predominated, though certain public TCRs were found in many donors.

Material for sequencing was PBMCs. This TCR came from a man between 40 and 49 years old in good health and CMV-seronegative. This sequence joins TRBV27 and TRBJ2-1; 9 nucleotides match TRBD1. The CDR3 spells CASSLGMLGTGGPYNEQFF. The CDR3 DNA is TGTGCCAGCAGTTTGGGGATGCTGGGAACAGGGGGCCCCTACAATGAGCAGTTCTTC.